The T cell receptor beta chain under discussion was sequenced for a study of blood T cell repertoires in COVID-19. Study information: Acute-phase and convalescent COVID-19 samples originated in the United States, Italy and Spain. The cDNA or gDNA used as material had been derived from T cells, B-cell-depleted T cells, or PBMCs.

The CDR3 length is 15 residues. With 0 bases removed from V and 3 bases from J, the gap between germline ends came to 11 bases. Germline V CDR1 and CDR2: MGHRA, YSYEKL. As processed by the authors: Estimation of nucleated cell counts was performed using reference gene primer amplification. The protocol was immunoSEQ multiplex PCR, while the TCRdb copy is restricted to in-frame clones and leaves out a portion. V and J calls and clone size are those listed in that table; D and trimming were worked out from the DNA. The sample lists about 160,000 clones, approximately 90% occurring once. The V gene is TRBV4-1, the J gene TRBJ1-1; D is perhaps TRBD1 (5 bases). This TCR derives from an older woman with active or convalescent COVID-19. Sequences were obtained from peripheral blood. CDR3 region: CASSQEDGRDTEAFF. The CDR3 region has the DNA TGCGCCAGCAGCCAAGAGGACGGCAGGGACACTGAAGCTTTCTTT.